This T cell receptor beta chain was sequenced during a study of PD-L1 blockade in urothelial cancer. Study overall: Patients initiated atezolizumab in the mid-2010s at 1,200 mg intravenously every 3 weeks. T cell content in blood samples showed a median of about 140,000. Study results and limitations: In blood at 3 weeks, tumor-associated clones expanded more among patients with durable benefit.

Method: immunoSEQ multiplex PCR; TCRdb's copy keeps in-frame clones and lacks some. The sample shows tens of thousands of clones, around 89% of them seen only once. The V and J ends lost 4 bases and 5 bases respectively, with 13 bases between them. The length of the CDR3 is 13 residues. Germline V gene data show CDR1 as SGHNT and CDR2 as YYREEE (reference sequence). With respect to this clone: No antigen is known for it.

The sequence came from a man in his fifties or sixties with urothelial cancer. V is TRBV5-4 and J is TRBJ2-7; D is possibly TRBD1 (6 bases). The sample in question was PBMCs, obtained around atezolizumab (anti-PD-L1) treatment. CDR3 amino acids: CASSLTGRHEQYF. The CDR3 DNA is TGTGCCAGCAGCCTCACAGGGCGCCACGAGCAGTACTTC.